What follows are 9 T cell receptor beta chains derived from one specimen sequenced in a study of STAT5B mutations in CD4+ large granular lymphocyte leukemia. Generated by immunoSEQ multiplex PCR, the TCRdb table keeps only in-frame clones and is missing some. This sample yields about 32,000 clones, of which less than 80% are seen a single time; 2.5% to 3% belongs to the top ten. Specimen: CD4+ T cells from blood buffy coats. The receptors here all came from a human donor in good health.

This rearrangement joins TRBV6-1 to TRBJ1-4; 8 bases map to TRBD1. The trim removed 10 bases at V and 5 bases at J, leaving 6 bases unmatched. The length of the CDR3 is 13 residues. Per germline, CDR1 MNHNS and CDR2 SASEGT. The chain's CDR3 is CATRTGLNEKLFF. Written as DNA, the CDR3 is TGTGCCACCAGGACAGGGTTAAATGAAAAACTGTTTTTT.

The V call is TRBV4-2, the J call TRBJ2-3, with D maybe TRBD1 (6 bases). The CDR3 covers 13 residues. V lost 4 bases, J lost 4 bases, and 9 bases lay in between. Germline loops: CDR1 LGHNA, CDR2 YNFKEQ. The CDR3, as DNA: TGTGCCAGCAGCCCCTCAGGGGCAGATACGCAGTATTTT. It yields the protein CASSPSGADTQYF.

V gene TRBV7-2 combines with J gene TRBJ2-3, with 10 bases fitting TRBD2. CDR1 and CDR2 (germline): SGHTA, FQGNSA. The CDR3 sequence is 12 residues long. Unmatched junction bases numbered 5, after V lost 6 bases and J lost 11 bases. CDR3 coding DNA: TGTGCCAGCAGGGGATCTAGCGGGGGGCAGTATTTT. As protein: CASRGSSGGQYF.

The chain has TRBV18 and TRBJ2-1, with no clear D. Germline V gives CDR1 KGHSH, CDR2 LQKENI. The ends were cut back, 3 bases at V and 0 bases at J, with 3 bases in the middle. This CDR3 is built from 13 residues. The CDR3 DNA is TGTGCCAGCTCACCGCCCTCCTACAATGAGCAGTTCTTC. It yields the protein CASSPPSYNEQFF.

The chain joins TRBV5-1 to TRBJ1-6; weak D call: TRBD1 (6 bases). Trimming left V 3 bases short and J 10 bases short, with 17 bases between. There are 15 residues in the CDR3. The germline V gene encodes CDR1 SGHRS and CDR2 YFSETQ. The CDR3 loop is CASSSEEGERSPLHF. The CDR3 nucleotides read TGCGCCAGCAGCTCGGAAGAGGGGGAAAGGTCACCCCTCCACTTT.

V is TRBV2 and J is TRBJ2-1; D not certain. The CDR3 is made up of 12 amino acids. Germline-derived CDR1 and CDR2 are SNHLY and FYNNEI. V was shortened by 9 bases and J by 7 bases, with 13 bases between the two germline ends. The chain's CDR3 is CASSGPRNEQFF. CDR3 DNA: TGTGCCAGTTCGGGTCCCCGGAATGAGCAGTTCTTC.

The CDR3 loop reads CASSESGGVTEAFF. The CDR3 nucleotides read TGTGCCAGCAGTGAAAGTGGAGGGGTGACTGAAGCTTTCTTT. The V and J genes are TRBV6-4 and TRBJ1-1; tentative D call: TRBD1 (5 bases). This CDR3 is built from 14 residues. Trimming cost V 3 bases and J 5 bases, with 13 bases left between them. The germline V gene encodes CDR1 MRHNA and CDR2 SNTAGT.

The V call is TRBV7-9, the J call TRBJ1-1, with D possibly matching TRBD1 (5 bases). Germline assignment: CDR1 SEHNR and CDR2 FQNEAQ (reference sequence). V lost 5 bases and J lost 10, with 14 bases in between. The CDR3 length is 12 residues. CDR3 sequence (DNA): TGTGCCAGCAGCCCGACAGCGGTGGGAGCTTTCTTT. Its protein product is CASSPTAVGAFF. Drawing the rest from reference TRBV7-9 and TRBJ1-1, the complete variable domain is DTGVSQNPRHKITKRGQNVTFRCDPISEHNRLYWYRQTLGQGPEFLTYFQNEAQLEKSRLLSDRFSAERPKGSFSTLEIQRTEQGDSAMYLCASSPTAVGAFFGQGTRLTVV.

The chain couples TRBV18 to TRBJ2-4; 7 nucleotides align to TRBD1. Germline lookup yields CDR1 KGHSH and CDR2 LQKENI. With V trimmed by 0 bases and J by 4 bases, 6 bases remained unmatched. The CDR3 sequence is 16 residues long. CDR3 nucleotides: TGTGCCAGCTCACCACCCCAGGGGGATTCGAAAAACATTCAGTACTTC. Residues: CASSPPQGDSKNIQYF.